This TCR beta chain was sequenced during a study of identical twins. V was clipped by 4 bases and J by 4 bases, with 8 bases between them. The germline V gene has CDR1 MNHEY and CDR2 SMNVEV (reference sequence). The CDR3 is 13 residues long. TCRdb independently ran MiXCR on the 5' RACE reads; one entry per CDR3 protein. The sample consists of roughly 770,000 distinct CDR3 sequences, roughly 18% of them appearing once. These same data were also listed under a study on T cells expressing NK-cell markers.

V gene TRBV27 combines with J gene TRBJ1-5; no firm D call. This clonotype was sampled from a woman between 18 and 29 years old in good health. Input material: PBMCs. The CDR3 loop reads CASSSYLNQPQHF. The CDR3 DNA reads TGTGCCAGCAGTTCCTACCTGAATCAGCCCCAGCATTTT.